This T cell receptor beta chain was identified in a study of blood T cell repertoires in COVID-19. The germline CDR1 and CDR2 sequences are SGDLS and YYNGEE. The CDR3 is made up of 15 amino acids. Method: immunoSEQ multiplex PCR; TCRdb's copy keeps in-frame clones and lacks some. The table has approximately 170,000 clones, roughly 91% seen once. Regarding this clone: A junction boundary mismatches the germline segment, possibly from a read error.

The chain has TRBV9 and TRBJ1-4; D is perhaps TRBD1 (6 bases). Sequenced material: peripheral blood. This TCR was sampled from a man in his forties or fifties who had recovered from COVID-19. For the CDR3, the DNA is TGTGCCCGCAGCGGGGGCGCGGGGAGGGGGGAAAAACTGTTTTTT. Translated: CARSGGAGRGEKLFF.